This T cell receptor beta chain derives from a study of blood T cells in healthy people across ages. CDR3 length: 15 amino acids. The V and J ends lost 2 bases and 0 bases, in that order; junction bases with no gene match: 5. Germline V gene lookup returns CDR1 DFQATT and CDR2 SNEGSKA (reference sequence). The use of a sample-barcoded 5' primer and a J-beta primer mix characterized a second PCR of about 7 to 12 cycles. TCRdb independently ran MiXCR on the 5' RACE reads; one entry per CDR3 protein. The sample records hundreds of thousands of distinct CDR3 sequences, 25% to 35% being singletons. The sequenced sample consisted of blood. This chain joins TRBV20-1 and TRBJ2-7; the match to TRBD1 covers 9 bases. The sequence was obtained from an elderly woman in good health. The CDR3, as DNA: TGCAGTGCTAGACCTGGGACAGGGAGCTCCTACGAGCAGTACTTC. It specifies CSARPGTGSSYEQYF.